Listed below are T cell receptor beta chains from one sample, sequenced in a study of identifying expanded T cells in peripheral blood. TCRdb keeps only in-frame clones here, not all; method: immunoSEQ multiplex PCR. The table records 80,000 to 90,000 clones, 75% to 90% of them present only once. The sample comprised blood. The receptors stem from a person aged 18 to 70 in good health. Both conserved end residues are part of each CDR3. A D gene is named only where the DNA matches it firmly. Only some rows state a clone size, as once, few, many or a class for expanded clones.

d_gene | abundance | j_gene | v_gene | CDR3aa | CDR3nt
TRBD1 | - | TRBJ2-3 | TRBV14 | CASSQTGTGFPTDTQYF | TGTGCCAGCAGCCAAACCGGGACAGGGTTTCCCACAGATACGCAGTATTTT
- | - | TRBJ2-3 | TRBV5-1 | CASSLGQNWYTQYF | TGCGCCAGCAGCTTGGGCCAGAACTGGTATACGCAGTATTTT
TRBD1 | - | TRBJ1-1 | TRBV19 | CASSTGQIGAEAFF | TGTGCCAGTAGTACGGGACAGATAGGAGCGGAAGCTTTCTTT
TRBD1 | - | TRBJ2-5 | TRBV7-9 | CASSLTGGETQYF | TGTGCCAGCAGCTTAACAGGGGGAGAGACCCAGTACTTC
TRBD1 | - | TRBJ1-6 | TRBV9 | CASSDSAPDRGLTGSPLHF | TGTGCCAGCAGCGATTCAGCCCCGGACAGGGGGCTTACTGGTTCACCCCTCCACTTT
- | - | TRBJ1-1 | TRBV7-9 | CASSSESEAFF | TGTGCCAGCAGCTCGGAATCTGAAGCTTTCTTT
- | - | TRBJ1-5 | TRBV10-2 | CASSEGGGNQPQHF | TGCGCCAGCAGTGAGGGAGGCGGCAATCAGCCCCAGCATTTT
TRBD1 | - | TRBJ2-1 | TRBV7-2 | CASSPRTGGSYNEQFF | TGTGCCAGCAGCCCGAGGACAGGGGGATCCTACAATGAGCAGTTCTTC
- | - | TRBJ1-1 | TRBV4-3 | CASSQDERGVEAFF | TGCGCCAGCAGCCAAGATGAGAGAGGAGTTGAAGCTTTCTTT
- | - | TRBJ2-1 | TRBV20-1 | CSANGQFF | TGCAGTGCTAACGGCCAGTTCTTC
- | once | TRBJ1-4 | TRBV30 | CAWSRNEKLFF | TGTGCCTGGAGTAGGAATGAAAAACTGTTTTTT
- | few | TRBJ1-1 | TRBV7-9 | CASSLGGFRKDPTEAFF | TGTGCCAGCAGCTTAGGGGGATTTCGCAAGGACCCCACTGAAGCTTTCTTT
TRBD1 | - | TRBJ2-5 | TRBV28 | CASSLGGQGETQYF | TGTGCCAGCAGTTTGGGTGGACAGGGGGAGACCCAGTACTTC
- | - | TRBJ2-2 | TRBV4-3 | CASTQHFPAGELFF | TGCGCCAGCACCCAACATTTTCCCGCGGGGGAGCTGTTTTTT
- | - | TRBJ1-5 | TRBV2 | CASRGGLGSQPQHF | TGTGCCAGCAGGGGGGGGCTCGGGAGTCAGCCCCAGCATTTT
- | - | TRBJ2-1 | TRBV9 | CASSVEFSNNEQFF | TGTGCCAGCAGCGTAGAGTTCTCAAACAATGAGCAGTTCTTC
TRBD1 | - | TRBJ1-2 | TRBV27 | CASRPTGGLYGYTF | TGTGCCAGCAGGCCAACAGGGGGCCTCTATGGCTACACCTTC
TRBD1 | - | TRBJ1-4 | TRBV27 | CASSRNRGTNEKLFF | TGTGCCAGCAGTCGAAACAGGGGAACTAATGAAAAACTGTTTTTT
- | many | TRBJ2-2 | TRBV27 | CASQGLTNTGELFF | TGTGCCAGCCAAGGACTGACGAACACCGGGGAGCTGTTTTTT
TRBD1 | - | TRBJ1-2 | TRBV9 | CASSPRGTGGYTF | TGTGCCAGCAGCCCAAGAGGGACAGGTGGCTACACCTTC
- | - | TRBJ2-3 | TRBV25-1 | CASSEDKRTDTQYF | TGTGCCAGCAGTGAGGACAAACGCACAGATACGCAGTATTTT
TRBD2 | - | TRBJ2-1 | TRBV6-1 | CASELAGVLNEQFF | TGTGCCAGCGAGCTAGCGGGGGTTTTGAATGAGCAGTTCTTC
TRBD1 | - | TRBJ1-1 | TRBV7-8 | CASSLTGANTEAFF | TGTGCCAGCAGCTTGACAGGGGCGAACACTGAAGCTTTCTTT
- | - | TRBJ2-1 | TRBV6-5 | CASMRGFLNEQFF | TGTGCCAGCATGAGGGGATTTTTGAATGAGCAGTTCTTC
- | - | TRBJ1-1 | TRBV7-9 | CASSQDPIGTEAFF | TGTGCCAGCAGCCAGGACCCTATAGGGACTGAAGCTTTCTTT
- | - | TRBJ1-4 | TRBV5-4 | CASSLAQGNEKLFF | TGTGCCAGCAGCTTGGCGCAGGGGAATGAAAAACTGTTTTTT
- | - | TRBJ1-2 | TRBV13 | CASSRRQTGLNYGYTF | TGTGCCAGCAGCCGTCGACAGACAGGTTTAAACTATGGCTACACCTTC
- | few | TRBJ1-2 | TRBV19 | CASRREAAGYTF | TGTGCCAGTAGGAGGGAAGCTGCTGGCTACACCTTC
TRBD1 | - | TRBJ1-2 | TRBV18 | CASSPAGGDGYTF | TGTGCCAGCTCACCAGCAGGGGGTGATGGCTACACCTTC
- | few | TRBJ1-1 | TRBV7-2 | CASSQNTEAFF | TGTGCCAGCAGCCAGAACACTGAAGCTTTCTTT
- | - | TRBJ1-1 | TRBV18 | CASSSRLTEAFF | TGTGCCAGCTCGAGTCGGCTCACTGAAGCTTTCTTT
- | - | TRBJ2-5 | TRBV6-5 | CASSYRETQYF | TGTGCCAGCAGTTATAGAGAGACCCAGTACTTC
- | once | TRBJ2-3 | TRBV2 | CASSPDGKYTQYF | TGTGCCAGCAGTCCGGACGGCAAATATACGCAGTATTTT
- | - | TRBJ2-3 | TRBV18 | CASSPRPADAITDTQYF | TGTGCCAGCTCACCTAGGCCGGCAGACGCTATCACAGATACGCAGTATTTT
- | - | TRBJ1-1 | TRBV2 | CASSVSRGRNTEAFF | TGTGCCAGCAGTGTTAGTAGGGGACGGAACACTGAAGCTTTCTTT
TRBD2 | few | TRBJ2-1 | TRBV7-8 | CASAWRGVNEQFF | TGTGCCAGCGCCTGGCGGGGGGTCAATGAGCAGTTCTTC
- | - | TRBJ1-3 | TRBV10-3 | CAISEFAGSGNTIYF | TGTGCCATCAGTGAGTTCGCAGGATCTGGAAACACCATATATTTT
TRBD1 | - | TRBJ2-1 | TRBV27 | CASSPGTGGRNEQFF | TGTGCCAGCAGTCCCGGGACAGGGGGTCGCAATGAGCAGTTCTTC
TRBD1 | - | TRBJ1-4 | TRBV30 | CAWSGTAMPLSGLFF | TGTGCCTGGAGCGGGACAGCCATGCCGTTATCGGGACTGTTTTTT
- | - | TRBJ2-2 | TRBV10-2 | CASKSQSTGELFF | TGCGCCAGCAAATCGCAGAGCACCGGGGAGCTGTTTTTT
TRBD1 | - | TRBJ2-7 | TRBV4-1 | CASSQGQGFDEQYF | TGCGCCAGCAGCCAGGGACAGGGGTTCGACGAGCAGTACTTC